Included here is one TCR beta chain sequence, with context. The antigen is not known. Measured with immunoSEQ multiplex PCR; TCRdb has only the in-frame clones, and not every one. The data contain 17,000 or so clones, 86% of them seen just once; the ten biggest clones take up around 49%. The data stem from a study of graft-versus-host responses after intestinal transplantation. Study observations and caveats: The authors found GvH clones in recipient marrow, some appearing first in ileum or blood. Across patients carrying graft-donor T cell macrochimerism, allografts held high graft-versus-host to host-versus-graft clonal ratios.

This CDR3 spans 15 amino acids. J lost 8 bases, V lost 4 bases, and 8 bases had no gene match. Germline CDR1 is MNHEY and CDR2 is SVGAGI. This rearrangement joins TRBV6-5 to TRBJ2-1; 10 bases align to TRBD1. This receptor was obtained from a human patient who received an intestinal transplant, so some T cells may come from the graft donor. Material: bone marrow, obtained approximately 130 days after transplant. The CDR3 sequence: CASSLGTGVLYEQFF. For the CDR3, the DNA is TGTGCCAGCAGTTTAGGGACAGGGGTCCTCTATGAGCAGTTCTTC.